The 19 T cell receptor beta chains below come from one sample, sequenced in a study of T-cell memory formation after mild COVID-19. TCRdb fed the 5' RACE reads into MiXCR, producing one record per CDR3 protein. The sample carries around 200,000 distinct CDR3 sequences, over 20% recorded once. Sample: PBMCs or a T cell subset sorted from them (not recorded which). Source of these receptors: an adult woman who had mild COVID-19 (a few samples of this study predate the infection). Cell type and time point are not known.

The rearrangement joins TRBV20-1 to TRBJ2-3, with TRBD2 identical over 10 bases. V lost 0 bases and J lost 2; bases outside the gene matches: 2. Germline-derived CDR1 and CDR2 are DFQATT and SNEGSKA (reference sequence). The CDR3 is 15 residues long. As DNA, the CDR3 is TGCAGTGCTAGAGAACTAGCGGGATTCACAGATACGCAGTATTTT. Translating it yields CSARELAGFTDTQYF.

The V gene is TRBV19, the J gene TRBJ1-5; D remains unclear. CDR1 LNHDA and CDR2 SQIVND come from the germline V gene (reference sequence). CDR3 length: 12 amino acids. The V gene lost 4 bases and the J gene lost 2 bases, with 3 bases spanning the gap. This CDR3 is CASSSGNQPQHF. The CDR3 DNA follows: TGTGCCAGTAGTAGTGGCAATCAGCCCCAGCATTTT.

The CDR3 bases are TGTGCCAGCAGCCATGGGACAGGGGGAATTGAAGCTTTCTTT. It codes for CASSHGTGGIEAFF. The gene calls are TRBV7-9 and TRBJ1-1; TRBD1 aligns across 11 bases. The germline gives CDR1 SEHNR, CDR2 FQNEAQ (reference sequence). This CDR3 is 14 amino acids long. The ends lost 5 bases at V and 7 bases at J; junction bases unmatched: 6.

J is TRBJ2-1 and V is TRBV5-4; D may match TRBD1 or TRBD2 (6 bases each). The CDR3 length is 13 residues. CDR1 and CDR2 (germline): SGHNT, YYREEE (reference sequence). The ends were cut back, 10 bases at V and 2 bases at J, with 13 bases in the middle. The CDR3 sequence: CASGGNTYNEQFF. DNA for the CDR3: TGTGCCTCCGGGGGCAATACCTACAATGAGCAGTTCTTC.

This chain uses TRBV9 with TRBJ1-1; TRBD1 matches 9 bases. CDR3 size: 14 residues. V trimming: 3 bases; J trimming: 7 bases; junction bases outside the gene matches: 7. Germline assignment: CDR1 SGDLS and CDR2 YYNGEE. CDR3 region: CASSAGDREVEAFF. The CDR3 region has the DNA TGTGCCAGCAGCGCCGGGGACAGGGAGGTTGAAGCTTTCTTT. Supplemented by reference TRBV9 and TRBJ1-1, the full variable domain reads DSGVTQTPKHLITATGQRVTLRCSPRSGDLSVYWYQQSLDQGLQFLIQYYNGEERAKGNILERFSAQQFPDLHSELNLSSLELGDSALYFCASSAGDREVEAFFGQGTRLTVV.

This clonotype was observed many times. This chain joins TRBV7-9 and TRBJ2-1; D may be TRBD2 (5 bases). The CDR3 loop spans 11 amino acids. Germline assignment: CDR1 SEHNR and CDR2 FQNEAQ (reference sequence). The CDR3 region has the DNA TGTGCTTCGGGGTACTACAATGAGCAGTTCTTC. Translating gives CASGYYNEQFF.

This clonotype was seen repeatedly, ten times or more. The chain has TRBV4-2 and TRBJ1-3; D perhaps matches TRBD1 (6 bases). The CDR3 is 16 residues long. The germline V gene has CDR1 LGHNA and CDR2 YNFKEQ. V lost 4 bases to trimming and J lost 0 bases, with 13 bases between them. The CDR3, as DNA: TGTGCCAGCAGCCCCTCTTTGGACAGCTCTGGAAACACCATATATTTT. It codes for CASSPSLDSSGNTIYF.

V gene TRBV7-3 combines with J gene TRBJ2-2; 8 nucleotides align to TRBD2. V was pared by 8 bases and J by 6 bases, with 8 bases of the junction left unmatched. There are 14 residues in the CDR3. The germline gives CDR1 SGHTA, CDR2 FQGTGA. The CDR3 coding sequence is TGTGCCAGCGCACCTAGCGGGTCTTCCGGGGAGCTGTTTTTT. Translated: CASAPSGSSGELFF.

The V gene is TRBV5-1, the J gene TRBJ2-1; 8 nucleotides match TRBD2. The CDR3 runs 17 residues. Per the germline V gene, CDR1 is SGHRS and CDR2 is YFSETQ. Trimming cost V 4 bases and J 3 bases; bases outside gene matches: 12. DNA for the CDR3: TGCGCCAGCAGCCTGCTCGGGATAGCGGGGATCTACAATGAGCAGTTCTTC. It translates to CASSLLGIAGIYNEQFF.

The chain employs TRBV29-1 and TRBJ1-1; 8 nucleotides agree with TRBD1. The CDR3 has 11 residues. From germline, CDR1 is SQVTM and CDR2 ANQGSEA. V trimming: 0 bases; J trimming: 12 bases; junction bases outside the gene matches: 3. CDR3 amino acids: CSVEEPGGSFF. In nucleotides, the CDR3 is TGCAGCGTTGAAGAGCCAGGGGGCTCTTTCTTT.

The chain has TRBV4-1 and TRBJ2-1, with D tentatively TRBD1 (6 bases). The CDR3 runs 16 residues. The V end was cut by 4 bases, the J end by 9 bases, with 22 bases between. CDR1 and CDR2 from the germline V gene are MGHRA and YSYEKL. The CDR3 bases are TGCGCCAGCAGCCCCCTCCCCACACAGGGTATGGGTGAGCAGTTCTTC. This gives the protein CASSPLPTQGMGEQFF.

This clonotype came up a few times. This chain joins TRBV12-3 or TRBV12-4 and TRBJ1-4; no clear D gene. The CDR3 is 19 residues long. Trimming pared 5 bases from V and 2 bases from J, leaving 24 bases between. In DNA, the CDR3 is TGTGCCAGCAGTAAAGATTATGGGGTTTCGTTGGCGACTAATGAAAAACTGTTTTTT. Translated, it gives CASSKDYGVSLATNEKLFF.

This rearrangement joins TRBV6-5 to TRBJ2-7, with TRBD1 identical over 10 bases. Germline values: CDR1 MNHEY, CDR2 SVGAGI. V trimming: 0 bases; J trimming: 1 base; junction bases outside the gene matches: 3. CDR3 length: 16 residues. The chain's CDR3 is CASSYSRDRGSYEQYF. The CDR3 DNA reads TGTGCCAGCAGTTACTCGAGGGACAGGGGTTCCTACGAGCAGTACTTC.

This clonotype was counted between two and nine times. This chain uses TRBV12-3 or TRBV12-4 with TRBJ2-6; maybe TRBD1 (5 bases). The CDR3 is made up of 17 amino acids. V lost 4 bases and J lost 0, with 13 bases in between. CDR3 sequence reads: CASSSRAHFSGANVLTF. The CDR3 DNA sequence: TGTGCCAGCAGTTCCAGGGCGCACTTCTCTGGGGCCAACGTCCTGACTTTC.

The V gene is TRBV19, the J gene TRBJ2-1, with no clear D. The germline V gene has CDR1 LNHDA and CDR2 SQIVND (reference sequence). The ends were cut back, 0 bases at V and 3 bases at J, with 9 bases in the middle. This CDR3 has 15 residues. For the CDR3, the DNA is TGTGCCAGTAGTATAGATCGCTCGGGCTACAATGAGCAGTTCTTC. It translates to CASSIDRSGYNEQFF.

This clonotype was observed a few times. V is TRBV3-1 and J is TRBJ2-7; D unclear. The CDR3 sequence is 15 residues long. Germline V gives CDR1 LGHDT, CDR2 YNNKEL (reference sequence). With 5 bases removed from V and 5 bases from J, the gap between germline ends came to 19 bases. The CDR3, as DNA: TGTGCCAGCAGCGGACCTAGAGGAATTGAGCACGAGCAGTACTTC. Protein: CASSGPRGIEHEQYF.

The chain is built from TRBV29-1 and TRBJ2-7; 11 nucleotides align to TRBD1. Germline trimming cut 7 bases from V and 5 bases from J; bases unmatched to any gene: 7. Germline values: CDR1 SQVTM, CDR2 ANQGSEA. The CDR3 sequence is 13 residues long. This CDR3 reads CSAEAGQGDEQYF. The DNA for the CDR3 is TGCAGCGCCGAAGCGGGACAGGGGGACGAGCAGTACTTC.

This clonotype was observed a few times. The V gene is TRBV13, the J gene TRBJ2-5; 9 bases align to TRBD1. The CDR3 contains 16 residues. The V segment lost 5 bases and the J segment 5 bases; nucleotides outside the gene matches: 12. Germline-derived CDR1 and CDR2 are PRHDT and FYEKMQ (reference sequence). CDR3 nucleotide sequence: TGTGCCAGCAGCGCCCTGGGACAGGGAAATCCGGAGACCCAGTACTTC. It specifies CASSALGQGNPETQYF.

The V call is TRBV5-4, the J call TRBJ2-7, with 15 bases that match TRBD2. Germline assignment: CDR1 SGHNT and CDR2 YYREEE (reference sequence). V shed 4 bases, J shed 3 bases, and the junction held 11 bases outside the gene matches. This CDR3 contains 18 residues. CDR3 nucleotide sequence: TGTGCCAGCAGCCCCCGAGGACTAGCGGGAGGGCCACTCTACGAGCAGTACTTC. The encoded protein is CASSPRGLAGGPLYEQYF.